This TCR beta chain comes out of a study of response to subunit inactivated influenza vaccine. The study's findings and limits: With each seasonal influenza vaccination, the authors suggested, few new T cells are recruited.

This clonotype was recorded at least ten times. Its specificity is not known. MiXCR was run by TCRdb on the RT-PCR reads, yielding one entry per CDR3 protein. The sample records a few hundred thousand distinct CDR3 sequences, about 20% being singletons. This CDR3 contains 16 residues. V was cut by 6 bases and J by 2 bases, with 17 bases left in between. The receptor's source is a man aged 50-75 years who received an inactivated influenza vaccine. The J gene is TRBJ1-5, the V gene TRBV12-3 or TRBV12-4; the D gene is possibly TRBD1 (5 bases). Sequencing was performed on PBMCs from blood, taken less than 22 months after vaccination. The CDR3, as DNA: TGTGCCAGCAGCCGACAAGCTGGCAGGGGCAATCAGCCCCAGCATTTT. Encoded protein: CASSRQAGRGNQPQHF.